Below, 8 T cell receptor beta chains from the same sample are listed, as sequenced in a study of identical twins. Using its own MiXCR run on the 5' RACE reads, TCRdb lists one record per CDR3 protein. The top ten hold 5.5% to 7% of the sample, which has 18,000 or so distinct CDR3 sequences, roughly 71% seen once. Material for sequencing was memory (CD45RO+) T cells sorted from blood. The origin of the receptors is a woman younger than 35 in good health. This table probably holds off-target reads from a library built for another chain.

The chain links TRBV12-3 or TRBV12-4 to TRBJ1-2, with a tentative D call TRBD1 (5 bases). Deletions cut 3 bases from V and 7 bases from J, with 12 bases between. This CDR3 has 13 residues. CDR3 protein: CASSLGQGFGYTF. CDR3 coding DNA: TGTGCCAGCAGTTTGGGGCAGGGATTTGGCTACACCTTC.

This chain connects TRBV14 to TRBJ2-7; TRBD1 matches 8 bases. This CDR3 has 14 amino acids. The V gene end was trimmed by 4 bases and the J gene end by 5 bases; junction bases not matched to a gene: 7. The germline gives CDR1 SGHDN, CDR2 FVKESK. Here the CDR3 reads CASSLRDRLDEQYF. The CDR3 DNA follows: TGTGCCAGCAGCCTTCGGGACAGGCTAGACGAGCAGTACTTC.

This chain connects TRBV6-4 to TRBJ2-2, with D possibly being TRBD1 (5 bases). Germline CDR1 reads MRHNA; CDR2 reads SNTAGT. The CDR3 covers 13 residues. With 4 bases removed from V and 7 bases from J, the gap between germline ends came to 10 bases. CDR3 region: CASSVQGFGELFF. The DNA for the CDR3 is TGTGCCAGCAGTGTTCAGGGATTCGGGGAGCTGTTTTTT.

The rearrangement links TRBV5-1 to TRBJ2-3; TRBD2 agrees at 7 bases. The CDR3 sequence is 16 residues long. With V trimmed by 4 bases and J by 2 bases, 10 bases remained unmatched. From germline, CDR1 is SGHRS and CDR2 YFSETQ. The CDR3, as DNA: TGCGCCAGCAGCCACCGGGCTAGCGGAACCACAGATACGCAGTATTTT. Residues: CASSHRASGTTDTQYF. The entire variable domain, with the rest obtained from reference TRBV5-1 and TRBJ2-3, is as follows: KAGVTQTPRYLIKTRGQQVTLSCSPISGHRSVSWYQQTPGQGLQFLFEYFSETQRNKGNFPGRFSGRQFSNSRSEMNVSTLELGDSALYLCASSHRASGTTDTQYFGPGTRLTVL.

Worth noting for this clonotype: The junction does not match germline at one end; this may be a read error. The CDR3: CASSLVTAVYNEKFF. The DNA for the CDR3 is TGTGCCAGCAGCTTAGTAACGGCGGTCTACAATGAGAAGTTCTTC. This chain links TRBV7-8 with TRBJ2-1; the D is unclear. The CDR3 runs to 15 residues. Germline CDR1 and CDR2: SGHVS and FQNEAQ.

The V call is TRBV24-1, the J call TRBJ2-2, with TRBD2 identical over 8 bases. This CDR3 has 16 residues. The junction had 7 bases not matched to a gene; V was cut back by 3 bases and J by 5 bases. Germline loops: CDR1 KGHDR, CDR2 SFDVKD. Here the CDR3 reads CATSDPIAGRTGELFF. Here the CDR3 DNA reads TGTGCCACCAGTGATCCGATAGCGGGAAGAACCGGGGAGCTGTTTTTT.

The rearrangement joins TRBV28 to TRBJ2-7; TRBD1 agrees at 10 bases. The trim removed 8 bases at V and 4 bases at J, leaving 8 bases unmatched. Germline V gene lookup returns CDR1 MDHEN and CDR2 SYDVKM. CDR3 length equals 14 residues. The DNA for the CDR3 is TGTGCCAGCGCCTCGCGACAGGGGGCATACGAGCAGTACTTC. Translation: CASASRQGAYEQYF.

This chain links TRBV7-3 with TRBJ1-5; D not resolved. The V gene's germline CDR1 is SGHTA and CDR2 FQGTGA. V lost 5 bases, J lost 6 bases, and 11 bases lay in between. The CDR3 is made up of 13 amino acids. The CDR3 nucleotides are TGTGCCAGCAGCGCCCGGGGAGGTCAGCCCCAGCATTTT. The encoded protein is CASSARGGQPQHF.